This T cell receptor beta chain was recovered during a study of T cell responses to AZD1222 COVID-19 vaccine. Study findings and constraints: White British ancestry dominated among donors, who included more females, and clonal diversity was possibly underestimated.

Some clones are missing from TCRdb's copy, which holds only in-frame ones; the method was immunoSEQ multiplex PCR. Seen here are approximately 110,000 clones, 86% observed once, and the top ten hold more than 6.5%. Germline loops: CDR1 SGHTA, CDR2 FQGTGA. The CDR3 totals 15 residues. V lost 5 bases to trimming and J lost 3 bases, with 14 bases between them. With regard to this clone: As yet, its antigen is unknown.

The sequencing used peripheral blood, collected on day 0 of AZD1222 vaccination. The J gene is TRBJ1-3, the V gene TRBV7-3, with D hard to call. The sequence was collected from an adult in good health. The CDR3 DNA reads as TGTGCCAGCAGCCTCGGGTCCGGTATTGGAAACACCATATATTTT. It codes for CASSLGSGIGNTIYF.